These T cell receptor beta chains were read from a single sample in a study of glioma-infiltrating T cells after dendritic cell vaccination. TCRdb's table, derived via immunoSEQ multiplex PCR, lists solely in-frame clones and lacks some. Of 75,000 to 95,000 clones listed, 87% are singletons. This specimen consisted of blood, obtained after dendritic cell vaccination. The receptor set was obtained from a human donor with glioblastoma. CDR3s include the opening cysteine and the closing phenylalanine or tryptophan. A D gene is named only where the DNA matches it firmly. Clone size is not always given. Where it is, it says once, few, many or a class for expanded clones.

CDR3nt: TGTGCCAGCAGCAAGGGAGCCGAGCAGTACTTC; CDR3aa: CASSKGAEQYF; abundance: .; v_gene: TRBV7-9; d_gene: .; j_gene: TRBJ2-7
CDR3nt: TGTGCCAGTAGTCAACTAGCGGGGAAAAACGAGCAGTACTTC; CDR3aa: CASSQLAGKNEQYF; abundance: once; v_gene: TRBV19; d_gene: TRBD2; j_gene: TRBJ2-7
CDR3nt: TGTGCCAGCAGCTCAACCTTAGCGCTCAACAGATGGGAGCAGTTCTTC; CDR3aa: CASSSTLALNRWEQFF; abundance: .; v_gene: TRBV7-6; d_gene: .; j_gene: TRBJ2-1
CDR3nt: TGCGCCAGCAGCCAAGCAACGGCCCCGGGGTGGGGGGCCAACGTCCTGACTTTC; CDR3aa: CASSQATAPGWGANVLTF; abundance: .; v_gene: TRBV4-1; d_gene: .; j_gene: TRBJ2-6
CDR3nt: TGTGCCAGCAGCCAAGATGTTCCCGGGAGGGCCATCGATGAGCAGTTCTTC; CDR3aa: CASSQDVPGRAIDEQFF; abundance: .; v_gene: TRBV4-2; d_gene: TRBD2; j_gene: TRBJ2-1
CDR3nt: TGTGCCAGCAGCGGGGGGCCCAATGAGCAGTTCTTC; CDR3aa: CASSGGPNEQFF; abundance: .; v_gene: TRBV9; d_gene: .; j_gene: TRBJ2-1
CDR3nt: TGTGCCAGCAGTCCCCCAGTCTCTGGAAACACCATATATTTT; CDR3aa: CASSPPVSGNTIYF; abundance: once; v_gene: TRBV27; d_gene: .; j_gene: TRBJ1-3
CDR3nt: TGTGCCAGCTCACCACCTCAACAGGGCAACACCGGGGAGCTGTTTTTT; CDR3aa: CASSPPQQGNTGELFF; abundance: .; v_gene: TRBV18; d_gene: .; j_gene: TRBJ2-2
CDR3nt: TGTGCCAGCAGCTTCCTTAGCGGGAGAAGGTACGAGCAGTACTTC; CDR3aa: CASSFLSGRRYEQYF; abundance: .; v_gene: TRBV7-9; d_gene: TRBD2; j_gene: TRBJ2-7
CDR3nt: TGCAGCGCCCCTCGGGGGAACACTGAAGCTTTCTTT; CDR3aa: CSAPRGNTEAFF; abundance: .; v_gene: TRBV29-1; d_gene: .; j_gene: TRBJ1-1